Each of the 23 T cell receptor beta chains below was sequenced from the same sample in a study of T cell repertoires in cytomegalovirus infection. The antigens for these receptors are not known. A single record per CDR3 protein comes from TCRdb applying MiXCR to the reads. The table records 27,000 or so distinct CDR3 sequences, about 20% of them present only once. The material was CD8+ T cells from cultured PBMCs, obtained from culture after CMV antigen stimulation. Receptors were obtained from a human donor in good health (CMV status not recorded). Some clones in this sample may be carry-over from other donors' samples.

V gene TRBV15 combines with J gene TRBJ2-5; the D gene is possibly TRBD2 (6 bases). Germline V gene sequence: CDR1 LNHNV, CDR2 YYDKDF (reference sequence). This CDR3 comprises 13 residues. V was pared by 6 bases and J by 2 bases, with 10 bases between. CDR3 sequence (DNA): TGTGCCACCAGGGGGGAGGCTCAAGAGACCCAGTACTTC. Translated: CATRGEAQETQYF.

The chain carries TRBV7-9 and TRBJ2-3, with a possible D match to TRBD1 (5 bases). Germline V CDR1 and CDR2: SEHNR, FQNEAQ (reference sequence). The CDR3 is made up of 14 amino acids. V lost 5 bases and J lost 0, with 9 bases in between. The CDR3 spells CASSTTASTDTQYF. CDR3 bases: TGTGCCAGCAGCACGACAGCAAGCACAGATACGCAGTATTTT. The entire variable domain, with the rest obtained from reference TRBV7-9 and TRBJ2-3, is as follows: DTGVSQNPRHKITKRGQNVTFRCDPISEHNRLYWYRQTLGQGPEFLTYFQNEAQLEKSRLLSDRFSAERPKGSFSTLEIQRTEQGDSAMYLCASSTTASTDTQYFGPGTRLTVL.

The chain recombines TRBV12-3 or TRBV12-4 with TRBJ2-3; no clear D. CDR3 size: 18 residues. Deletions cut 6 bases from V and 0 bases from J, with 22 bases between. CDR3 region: CASSRGVTTISSTDTQYF. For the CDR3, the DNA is TGTGCCAGCAGCCGTGGTGTTACTACCATTTCTAGCACAGATACGCAGTATTTT.

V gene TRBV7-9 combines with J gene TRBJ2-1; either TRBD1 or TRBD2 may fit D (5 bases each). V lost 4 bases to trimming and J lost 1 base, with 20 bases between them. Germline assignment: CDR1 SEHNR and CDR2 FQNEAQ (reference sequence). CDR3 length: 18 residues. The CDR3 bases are TGTGCCAGCAGCTCGAAGGCAACCGGGACCTTATCCTACAATGAGCAGTTCTTC. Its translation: CASSSKATGTLSYNEQFF.

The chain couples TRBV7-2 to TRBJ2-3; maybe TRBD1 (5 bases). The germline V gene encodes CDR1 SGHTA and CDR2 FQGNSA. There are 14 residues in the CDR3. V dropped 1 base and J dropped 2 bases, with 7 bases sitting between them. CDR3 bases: TGTGCCAGCAGCTTAGGCAGGGCCACAGATACGCAGTATTTT. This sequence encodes CASSLGRATDTQYF.

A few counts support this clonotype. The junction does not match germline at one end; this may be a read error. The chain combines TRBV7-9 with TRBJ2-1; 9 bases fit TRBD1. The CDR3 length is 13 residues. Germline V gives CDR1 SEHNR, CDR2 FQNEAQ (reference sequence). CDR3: CASSLGLGTGIIF. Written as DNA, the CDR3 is TGTGCCAGCAGCTTAGGACTAGGGACAGGGATAATCTTC.

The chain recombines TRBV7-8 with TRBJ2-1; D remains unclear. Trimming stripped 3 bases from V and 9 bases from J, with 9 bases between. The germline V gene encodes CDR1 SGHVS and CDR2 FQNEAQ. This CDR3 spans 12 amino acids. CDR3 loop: CASSFLEVEQFF. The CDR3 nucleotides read TGTGCCAGCAGCTTCCTTGAGGTTGAGCAGTTCTTC.

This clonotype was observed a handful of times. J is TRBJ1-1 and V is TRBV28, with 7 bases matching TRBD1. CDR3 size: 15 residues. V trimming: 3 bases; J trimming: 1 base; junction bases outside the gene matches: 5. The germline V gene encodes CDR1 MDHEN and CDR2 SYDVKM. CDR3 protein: CASSFPRTGNTEAFF. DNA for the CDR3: TGTGCCAGCAGTTTCCCGCGGACAGGGAACACTGAAGCTTTCTTT.

The CDR3 DNA follows: TGTGCCATCAGTGAATCCGACGGGGTCACTGAAGCTTTCTTT. It codes for CAISESDGVTEAFF. The J gene is TRBJ1-1, the V gene TRBV10-3; D is ambiguous. Trimming took 3 bases from V and 4 from J, leaving 12 bases between them. The CDR3 contains 14 residues. CDR1 ENHRY and CDR2 SYGVKD come from the germline V gene.

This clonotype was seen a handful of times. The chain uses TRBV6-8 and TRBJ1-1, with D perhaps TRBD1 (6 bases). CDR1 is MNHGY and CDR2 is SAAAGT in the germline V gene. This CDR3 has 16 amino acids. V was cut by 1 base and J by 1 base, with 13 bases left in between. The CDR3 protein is CASSYLLTGKNTEAFF. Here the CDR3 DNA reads TGTGCCAGCAGTTACTTGCTTACAGGGAAGAACACTGAAGCTTTCTTT.

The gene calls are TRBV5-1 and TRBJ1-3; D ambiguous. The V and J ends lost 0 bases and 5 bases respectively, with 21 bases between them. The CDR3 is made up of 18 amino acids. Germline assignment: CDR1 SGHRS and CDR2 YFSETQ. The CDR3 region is CASSLVVGARRERNTIYF. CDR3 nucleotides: TGCGCCAGCAGCTTGGTTGTGGGCGCTCGGCGGGAAAGAAACACCATATATTTT.

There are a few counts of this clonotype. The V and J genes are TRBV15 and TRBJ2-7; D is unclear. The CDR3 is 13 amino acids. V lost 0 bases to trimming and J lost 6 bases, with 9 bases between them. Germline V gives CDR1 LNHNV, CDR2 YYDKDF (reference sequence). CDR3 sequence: CATSRDAIREQYF. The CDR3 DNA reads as TGTGCCACCAGCAGAGACGCCATTCGCGAGCAGTACTTC.

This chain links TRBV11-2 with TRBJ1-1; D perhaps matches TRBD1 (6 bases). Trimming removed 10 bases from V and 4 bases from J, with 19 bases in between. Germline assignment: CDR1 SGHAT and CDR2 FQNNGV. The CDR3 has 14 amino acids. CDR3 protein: CATRGTRGATEAFF. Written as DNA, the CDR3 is TGTGCCACGAGGGGTACACGGGGGGCCACTGAAGCTTTCTTT.

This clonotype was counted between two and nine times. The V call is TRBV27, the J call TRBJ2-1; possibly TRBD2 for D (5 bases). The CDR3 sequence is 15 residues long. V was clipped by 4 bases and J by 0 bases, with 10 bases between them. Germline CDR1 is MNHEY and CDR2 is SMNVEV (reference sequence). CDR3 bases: TGTGCCAGCAGTTCCCGGGGTACCTCCTACAATGAGCAGTTCTTC. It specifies CASSSRGTSYNEQFF.

CDR3 loop: CASSLLLAGVSYNEQFF. In nucleotides, the CDR3 is TGTGCCAGCAGCTTACTCCTAGCGGGAGTCTCCTACAATGAGCAGTTCTTC. The chain joins TRBV7-6 to TRBJ2-1, with 10 bases aligning to TRBD2. Germline loops: CDR1 SGHVS, CDR2 FNYEAQ. This CDR3 contains 17 residues. The ends lost 2 bases at V and 0 bases at J; junction bases unmatched: 4.

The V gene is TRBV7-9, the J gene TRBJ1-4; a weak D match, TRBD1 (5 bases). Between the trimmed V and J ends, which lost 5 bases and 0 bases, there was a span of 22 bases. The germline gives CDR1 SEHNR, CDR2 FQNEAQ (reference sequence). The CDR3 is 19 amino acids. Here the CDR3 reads CASSLIDSSGASTNEKLFF. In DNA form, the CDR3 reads TGTGCCAGCAGCCTCATAGATTCGAGCGGGGCATCAACTAATGAAAAACTGTTTTTT.

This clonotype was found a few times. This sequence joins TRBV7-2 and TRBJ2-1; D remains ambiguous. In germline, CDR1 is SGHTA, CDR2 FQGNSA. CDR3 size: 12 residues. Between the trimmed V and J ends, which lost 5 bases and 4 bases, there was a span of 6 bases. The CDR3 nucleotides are TGTGCCAGCAGCCCGAGTTACAATGAGCAGTTCTTC. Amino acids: CASSPSYNEQFF.

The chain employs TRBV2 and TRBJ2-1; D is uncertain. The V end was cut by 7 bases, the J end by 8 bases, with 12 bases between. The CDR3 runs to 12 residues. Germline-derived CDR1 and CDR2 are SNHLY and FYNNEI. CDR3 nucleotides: TGTGCCAGCAACCCAATCGGTTATGAGCAGTTCTTC. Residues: CASNPIGYEQFF.

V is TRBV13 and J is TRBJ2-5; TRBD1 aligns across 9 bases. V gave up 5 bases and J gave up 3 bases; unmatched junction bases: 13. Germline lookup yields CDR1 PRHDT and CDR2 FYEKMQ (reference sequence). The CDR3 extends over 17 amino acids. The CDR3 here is CASSGGQGQRKEETQYF. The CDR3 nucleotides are TGTGCCAGCAGCGGGGGACAGGGTCAACGGAAAGAAGAGACCCAGTACTTC.

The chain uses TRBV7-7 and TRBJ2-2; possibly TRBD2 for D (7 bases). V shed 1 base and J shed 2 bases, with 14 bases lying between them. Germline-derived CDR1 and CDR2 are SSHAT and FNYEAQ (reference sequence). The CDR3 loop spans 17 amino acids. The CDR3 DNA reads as TGTGCCAGCAGCTTAGGCCAAGGGGGGGTCAACACCGGGGAGCTGTTTTTT. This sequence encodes CASSLGQGGVNTGELFF.

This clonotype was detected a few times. The CDR3 reads CASSELRGGKTQYF. In DNA, the CDR3 is TGTGCCAGCAGTGAATTGAGGGGAGGAAAGACCCAGTACTTC. The chain is built from TRBV6-1 and TRBJ2-5, with a weak D call TRBD2 (6 bases). The V gene's germline CDR1 is MNHNS and CDR2 SASEGT. With 2 bases removed from V and 6 bases from J, the gap between germline ends came to 13 bases. The CDR3 has 14 amino acids.

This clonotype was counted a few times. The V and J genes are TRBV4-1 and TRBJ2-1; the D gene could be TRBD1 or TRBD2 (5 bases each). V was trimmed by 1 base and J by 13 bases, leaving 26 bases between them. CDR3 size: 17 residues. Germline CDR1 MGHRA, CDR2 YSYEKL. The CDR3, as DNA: TGCGCCAGCAGCCAAGCCCCGGGGCCTCGGAGAGGAGAAGCTCAGTTCTTC. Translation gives CASSQAPGPRRGEAQFF.

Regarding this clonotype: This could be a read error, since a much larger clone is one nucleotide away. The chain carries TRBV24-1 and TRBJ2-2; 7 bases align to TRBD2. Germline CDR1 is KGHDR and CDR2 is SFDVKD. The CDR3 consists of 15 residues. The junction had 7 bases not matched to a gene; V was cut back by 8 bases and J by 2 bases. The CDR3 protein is CATTPSGENTGELFF. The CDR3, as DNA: TGTGCCACCACCCCGAGCGGGGAAAACACCGGGGAGCTGTTTTTT.